Sequencing of this TCR beta chain was carried out in a study of cytomegalovirus exposure and HLA in healthy donors. Study outcomes and limitations: The classifier was said to identify cytomegalovirus status with high specificity and sensitivity. Most TCR sequences were rare, but some public TCRs occurred in many donors.

Comment on this clone: The antigen is undetermined.

PCR employed 60 Vbeta and 13 Jbeta primers. This table comes from immunoSEQ multiplex PCR, and its TCRdb copy is limited to in-frame clones, with some not included. This table has around 200,000 clones, approximately 84% appearing once. CDR1 SQVTM and CDR2 ANQGSEA come from the germline V gene. V lost 3 bases, J lost 6 bases, and 5 bases stayed unmatched. The CDR3 sequence is 14 residues long. The chain combines TRBV29-1 with TRBJ2-3; TRBD2 agrees at 11 bases. Sequenced input: PBMCs. This TCR came from a woman in her thirties or forties in good health and CMV-seronegative. This CDR3 reads CSVDFSGGADTQYF. The CDR3 DNA reads as TGCAGCGTTGATTTTAGCGGGGGGGCGGATACGCAGTATTTT.